This is a list of T cell receptor beta chains from one sample in a study of blood T cell repertoires in COVID-19. Repertoires were generated with immunoSEQ multiplex PCR, while TCRdb's copy carries only in-frame clones and drops some. The sample comprises under 300,000 clones, approximately 89% of which are singletons, and 2% to 2.5% rests with the top ten. Sequencing was done on a sample of PBMCs or T cells enriched from blood (not recorded which). Receptors were obtained from a middle-aged woman with acute COVID-19. Both conserved end residues are part of each CDR3. A D gene is named only where the DNA matches it firmly. Not all rows give a size; the values are once, few, many and, for expanded clones, a class.

cdr3_nt,cdr3_aa,d_call,v_call,j_call,clone_size
TGTGCCAGCAGTGACAGGGACAGGGGGCTGGATACGCAGTATTTT,CASSDRDRGLDTQYF,TRBD1,TRBV6-1,TRBJ2-3,-
TGTGCCAGCAGCGGAGACTTAAGGTACCAAGAGACCCAGTACTTC,CASSGDLRYQETQYF,-,TRBV9,TRBJ2-5,-
TGTGCCAGTAGTATCATCAGCGGGGGGCCAATTTCCTACAATGAGCAGTTCTTC,CASSIISGGPISYNEQFF,TRBD2,TRBV19,TRBJ2-1,-
TGTGCCAGCAGTTCGGACACCAACTATGGCTACACCTTC,CASSSDTNYGYTF,-,TRBV2,TRBJ1-2,-
TGTGCCAGCAGTCCCCGGGGCGGGGGGGCCGACGAGCAGTACTTC,CASSPRGGGADEQYF,TRBD2,TRBV6-2/TRBV6-3,TRBJ2-7,-
TGTGCCATCACTGGGAGTTCCAATCAGCCCCAGCATTTT,CAITGSSNQPQHF,-,TRBV10-3,TRBJ1-5,-
TGTGCCAGCAGCTTCCCAAACACTGAAGCTTTCTTT,CASSFPNTEAFF,-,TRBV7-9,TRBJ1-1,-
TGTGCCAGCAGTTACACGGGGGGGGTTAGACAGCCCCAGCATTTT,CASSYTGGVRQPQHF,-,TRBV6-2/TRBV6-3,TRBJ1-5,-
TGTGCCAGTAGGCCTGAGGACAGGCCCACTGAAGCTTTCTTT,CASRPEDRPTEAFF,TRBD1,TRBV19,TRBJ1-1,-
TGTGCCAGCAGCTCCGTAGGGGCTGGGGCCAACGTCCTGACTTTC,CASSSVGAGANVLTF,-,TRBV5-6,TRBJ2-6,-
TGTGCCACCCAAGGCACAGGGGGCACAGATACGCAGTATTTT,CATQGTGGTDTQYF,TRBD1,TRBV5-8,TRBJ2-3,-
TGTGCCAGCAGTTTATCGTCAGGGGGCTTCACTTCACCCCTCCACTTT,CASSLSSGGFTSPLHF,TRBD1,TRBV27,TRBJ1-6,-
TGCGCCAGCAGCTTGGAGAGCGGGGCGTACACTGAAGCTTTCTTT,CASSLESGAYTEAFF,-,TRBV5-1,TRBJ1-1,-
TGCGCCAGCAGCTTGGTCCCGGGCAATCAGCCCCAGCATTTT,CASSLVPGNQPQHF,-,TRBV5-1,TRBJ1-5,-
TGTGCCAGCAGCTTAGCTCGAGGGACTGGAAACACCATATATTTT,CASSLARGTGNTIYF,-,TRBV7-2,TRBJ1-3,-
TGCAGTGCCCTGAACACCGGGGAGCTGTTTTTT,CSALNTGELFF,-,TRBV20-1,TRBJ2-2,-
TGTGCCAGCAGCCAATCAAAAGGCGGGACGGACAAAGGGGATGGCTACACCTTC,CASSQSKGGTDKGDGYTF,-,TRBV4-2,TRBJ1-2,-
TGTGCCAGCAGCCTCGATAGCGGGGGCGGGACAGATACGCAGTATTTT,CASSLDSGGGTDTQYF,TRBD2,TRBV9,TRBJ2-3,-
TGCGCCAGCAGCTTGGATGGACAGGGTTCTGGCTACACCTTC,CASSLDGQGSGYTF,TRBD1,TRBV5-1,TRBJ1-2,-
TGTGCCAGCTCACCATATCGTTCAACAGGGCTGCATCAGCCCCAGCATTTT,CASSPYRSTGLHQPQHF,-,TRBV18,TRBJ1-5,-
TGCGCCAGCAGCCCGGGGACAGGGGGCTTTGAAGCTTTCTTT,CASSPGTGGFEAFF,TRBD1,TRBV5-1,TRBJ1-1,-
TGCGCCAGCAGCTTAACAGGGGCGGAGTACAATGAGCAGTTCTTC,CASSLTGAEYNEQFF,TRBD1,TRBV5-1,TRBJ2-1,-
TGCGCCAGCAGCCAAGAGGGCCCTCGGCATACGCAGTATTTT,CASSQEGPRHTQYF,-,TRBV4-1,TRBJ2-3,-
TGTGCCAGCAGCAGACAAGATGGTTATAATTCACCCCTCCACTTT,CASSRQDGYNSPLHF,-,TRBV7-8,TRBJ1-6,-
TGCGCCAGCAGCTTGGACCCGGGACAGAAAGTCCTCTATGGCTACACCTTC,CASSLDPGQKVLYGYTF,TRBD1,TRBV5-1,TRBJ1-2,-
TGTGCTAGTAGTATTGCCGGGACAGGGAGGGTCGGCTACACCTTC,CASSIAGTGRVGYTF,TRBD1,TRBV19,TRBJ1-2,once
TGTGCCAGCAGCGTCAGGGACAGCAGTTATGGCTACACCTTC,CASSVRDSSYGYTF,TRBD1,TRBV7-9,TRBJ1-2,-
TGTGCCAGTAGTATCCTGGGGGGGTATCAGCCCCAGCATTTT,CASSILGGYQPQHF,-,TRBV19,TRBJ1-5,-
TGTGCCAGCAGCCGAGGGACTAGCCGTTACAATGAGCAGTTCTTC,CASSRGTSRYNEQFF,TRBD2,TRBV3-1/TRBV3-2,TRBJ2-1,few
TGTGCCAGCAGCCCCTGGGCCCCCGAGAAGACCCAGTACTTC,CASSPWAPEKTQYF,-,TRBV7-6,TRBJ2-5,once
TGTGCCAGCAGCCAAGAAGACCGGGACTCCTACGAGCAGTACTTC,CASSQEDRDSYEQYF,-,TRBV4-2,TRBJ2-7,-
TGTGCCAGCAGCTATAGGCGGCTAGCGGGGGTTACCTACAATGAGCAGTTCTTC,CASSYRRLAGVTYNEQFF,TRBD2,TRBV11-2,TRBJ2-1,-
TGTGCCAGCACCCTTGGACAGGGTCGGGGCTACACCTTC,CASTLGQGRGYTF,TRBD1,TRBV11-2,TRBJ1-2,-
TGTGCCAGCAGCCCCCCCGGGACAACCAACACTGAAGCTTTCTTT,CASSPPGTTNTEAFF,-,TRBV11-2,TRBJ1-1,few
TGTGCCAGTAGTATGGGAGGGGCCCCCGGGGAGCTGTTTTTT,CASSMGGAPGELFF,TRBD2,TRBV19,TRBJ2-2,-
TGTGCCACCAGCATCCGGGACAGGGAGGTCTGGGGCTACACCTTC,CATSIRDREVWGYTF,TRBD1,TRBV15,TRBJ1-2,-
TGCGCCAGCAGCTCCCGACAGGGGGTGGGCACTGAAGCTTTCTTT,CASSSRQGVGTEAFF,TRBD1,TRBV5-1,TRBJ1-1,-
TGTGCCAGCAGTTACTCTCCTAGCGGTAGCACAGATACGCAGTATTTT,CASSYSPSGSTDTQYF,TRBD2,TRBV6-2/TRBV6-3,TRBJ2-3,-
TGTGCCAGCAGTGAAAGGAGGGGCCAGGCGAGCTCCTACGAGCAGTACTTC,CASSERRGQASSYEQYF,-,TRBV6-1,TRBJ2-7,once
TGTGCCAGCAGAGAGACAGGGAATTCACCCCTCCACTTT,CASRETGNSPLHF,TRBD1,TRBV11-3,TRBJ1-6,-
TGTGCCAGTAGCGCGGACAGGGCGGGGATGATGGGGCAGTATTTT,CASSADRAGMMGQYF,TRBD1,TRBV19,TRBJ2-3,-
TGTGCCAGCAGTTATCGGCAGGGGGACACTGAAGCTTTCTTT,CASSYRQGDTEAFF,TRBD1,TRBV6-2/TRBV6-3,TRBJ1-1,-
TGTGCCAGCAGTCGACTGACAGGGATGAACACTGAAGCTTTCTTT,CASSRLTGMNTEAFF,TRBD1,TRBV6-5,TRBJ1-1,-
TGTGCCAGCAGCCAGGGGGCCCGGACCTACGAGCAGTACTTC,CASSQGARTYEQYF,TRBD1,TRBV5-4,TRBJ2-7,-
TGTGCCAGCAGCCGGGGTGCTAGCACAGATACGCAGTATTTT,CASSRGASTDTQYF,-,TRBV11-3,TRBJ2-3,-
TGTGCCAGTAGTATCGGCCAGCGGGGGACCTACGAGCAGTACTTC,CASSIGQRGTYEQYF,TRBD2,TRBV19,TRBJ2-7,-
TGTGCCTGGATCCGAGGGATTAACTATGGCTACACCTTC,CAWIRGINYGYTF,-,TRBV30,TRBJ1-2,-
TGTGCCAGCTCGCAGGACATCGCCTCTGGGGCCAACGTCCTGACTTTC,CASSQDIASGANVLTF,-,TRBV18,TRBJ2-6,-
TGTGCCAGTAGTATACGTGGGGGGATCTCCAATGAGCAGTTCTTC,CASSIRGGISNEQFF,-,TRBV19,TRBJ2-1,-
TGTGCCAGCTCACCGGACAGGGTGAATGAAAAACTGTTTTTT,CASSPDRVNEKLFF,TRBD1,TRBV18,TRBJ1-4,-
TGTGCCAGCAGCTTAGCGGAGAAGGCTGGAAACACCATATATTTT,CASSLAEKAGNTIYF,-,TRBV7-9,TRBJ1-3,-
TGTGCCAGCAGCTTAGGGGCGGGTGAGGGGGCGCGTGGCTACACCTTC,CASSLGAGEGARGYTF,TRBD1,TRBV7-2,TRBJ1-2,-
TGTGCCAGCAGGGTACAGGGGTTGGAAACCGGGGAGCTGTTTTTT,CASRVQGLETGELFF,TRBD1,TRBV3-1/TRBV3-2,TRBJ2-2,once
TGTGCCAGCAGCTTAGCCGGGGGGCGTACTGAAGCTTTCTTT,CASSLAGGRTEAFF,-,TRBV7-9,TRBJ1-1,-
TGCGCCAGCAGCCAAGATCGGACAACAACTAATGAAAAACTGTTTTTT,CASSQDRTTTNEKLFF,-,TRBV4-3,TRBJ1-4,-
TGTGCCTGGAGCTTGGTAGCGGCCTACAATGAGCAGTTCTTC,CAWSLVAAYNEQFF,-,TRBV30,TRBJ2-1,-
TGTGCCAGCAGCTTAGGGACTTCCCCTTTTTGGAATGAGCAGTTCTTC,CASSLGTSPFWNEQFF,-,TRBV7-2,TRBJ2-1,-